A single sample is the source of the 17 T cell receptor beta chains below, sequenced in a study of T cells in Graves' hyperthyroidism and ophthalmopathy. Amplified TCR beta CDR3 regions derived from RNA transcripts. Initially, a first-round RT-PCR of the TCR CDR3 employed the HTBI primer set. One entry per CDR3 protein results from TCRdb running MiXCR on the multiplex PCR reads. The sample holds about 840,000 distinct CDR3 sequences, around 39% seen once. Sequencing input: blood. The receptors stem from a man aged 18 to 35 with Graves' hyperthyroidism.

The table lists this clonotype with many counts. The J gene is TRBJ1-1, the V gene TRBV6-4, with D uncertain. The CDR3 consists of 13 residues. Looked up from germline, CDR1 is MRHNA and CDR2 is SNTAGT. V lost 3 bases and J lost 4, with 9 bases in between. CDR3 in DNA: TGTGCCAGCAGTGAAGGTTCATCCACTGAAGCTTTCTTT. It translates to CASSEGSSTEAFF.

This clonotype was seen a handful of times. This chain's CDR3 is CAISESVRTARGEQYF. The CDR3 DNA reads as TGTGCCATCAGTGAGTCCGTAAGGACCGCACGAGGCGAGCAGTACTTC. The V and J genes are TRBV10-3 and TRBJ2-7; no clear D gene. This CDR3 has 16 amino acids. V gave up 0 bases and J gave up 6 bases, with 18 bases separating them. Germline lookup yields CDR1 ENHRY and CDR2 SYGVKD.

The V call is TRBV2, the J call TRBJ2-1, with TRBD2 matching over 13 bases. The germline gives CDR1 SNHLY, CDR2 FYNNEI. The length of the CDR3 is 11 residues. After removal of 11 bases from V and 15 bases from J, the junction contained 7 bases not matched to a gene. The CDR3 region is CAVRLAGGLFF. The CDR3 nucleotides are TGTGCCGTACGACTAGCGGGGGGTCTGTTCTTC.

This clonotype has a handful of counts. V is TRBV5-5 and J is TRBJ1-1; no clear D gene. Germline V CDR1 and CDR2: SGHKS, YYEKEE (reference sequence). This CDR3 contains 15 residues. Trimming took 4 bases from V and 1 from J, leaving 14 bases between them. CDR3 in DNA: TGTGCCAGCAGCCCCTCGGGAGGGCAGAACACTGAAGCTTTCTTT. This translates into CASSPSGGQNTEAFF.

This clonotype was recorded many times. The rearrangement joins TRBV29-1 to TRBJ2-7, with a weak D call TRBD1 (6 bases). Germline CDR1 and CDR2: SQVTM and ANQGSEA. The V gene lost 6 bases and the J gene lost 2 bases, with 23 bases spanning the gap. The CDR3 has 16 residues. The CDR3 here is CSVGSGTKGVAYEQYF. The CDR3 coding sequence is TGCAGCGTGGGATCCGGGACCAAGGGGGTAGCCTACGAGCAGTACTTC.

The chain combines TRBV7-8 with TRBJ2-3, with 9 bases matching TRBD2. The CDR3 totals 15 residues. The ends lost 5 bases at V and 0 bases at J; junction bases unmatched: 3. Germline-derived CDR1 and CDR2 are SGHVS and FQNEAQ. CDR3 bases: TGTGCCAGCAGCACCGGACTAGCGAGCACAGATACGCAGTATTTT. This gives the protein CASSTGLASTDTQYF. The full variable domain, in which reference TRBV7-8 and TRBJ2-3 provide the parts outside the CDR3, is GAGVSQSPRYKVAKRGQDVALRCDPISGHVSLFWYQQALGQGPEFLTYFQNEAQLDKSGLPSDRFFAERPEGSVSTLKIQRTQQEDSAVYLCASSTGLASTDTQYFGPGTRLTVL.

Of note for this clonotype: A much more abundant neighbour one base away suggests this may be a read error. J is TRBJ1-3 and V is TRBV20-1, with no clear D. V was shortened by 8 bases and J by 7 bases, with 12 bases between the two germline ends. Germline V gene lookup returns CDR1 DFQATT and CDR2 SNEGSKA (reference sequence). The length of the CDR3 is 11 residues. The CDR3 is CSLDSWNTIYF. CDR3 bases: TGCAGTCTGGACTCCTGGAACACCATATATTTT.

As to this clonotype: A single base separates this from a much larger clone, so it may be a read error. The chain couples TRBV19 to TRBJ1-5; 7 bases line up with TRBD1. The germline CDR1 and CDR2 sequences are LNHDA and SQIVND (reference sequence). This CDR3 comprises 17 residues. V gave up 7 bases and J gave up 5 bases; unmatched junction bases: 17. The CDR3 bases are TGTGCCAGTAACACGGTTGACAGGGCCAGTGTTGATCAGCCCCAGCATTTT. This encodes CASNTVDRASVDQPQHF. The entire variable domain, with the rest obtained from reference TRBV19 and TRBJ1-5, is as follows: DGGITQSPKYLFRKEGQNVTLSCEQNLNHDAMYWYRQDPGQGLRLIYYSQIVNDFQKGDIAEGYSVSREKKESFPLTVTSAQKNPTAFYLCASNTVDRASVDQPQHFGDGTRLSIL.

This clonotype was seen repeatedly, ten times or more. The rearrangement joins TRBV29-1 to TRBJ2-2; no clear D gene. The V and J ends lost 1 base and 3 bases respectively, with 6 bases between them. This CDR3 spans 13 amino acids. Germline V lookup: CDR1 SQVTM, CDR2 ANQGSEA. The CDR3 DNA is TGCAGCGTTGAAGGGGAAGACACCGGGGAGCTGTTTTTT. Encoded protein: CSVEGEDTGELFF.

This chain joins TRBV15 and TRBJ2-7; 9 bases map to TRBD1. Germline V CDR1 and CDR2: LNHNV, YYDKDF (reference sequence). This CDR3 has 16 amino acids. J was trimmed by 5 bases and V by 10 bases; bases with no gene match: 18. CDR3 region: CASSSKSGQGSHEQYF. In DNA, the CDR3 is TGTGCCAGCAGTTCCAAATCAGGACAGGGGAGTCACGAGCAGTACTTC.

The chain couples TRBV20-1 to TRBJ2-5, with 12 bases lining up with TRBD2. The CDR3 runs 17 residues. With 1 base clipped from V and 0 bases from J, the junction kept 6 bases outside the gene matches. Germline V gene sequence: CDR1 DFQATT, CDR2 SNEGSKA (reference sequence). The CDR3 region has the DNA TGCAGTGCTAGAGGACTAGCGGGAGCCAATTACCAAGAGACCCAGTACTTC. Its protein is CSARGLAGANYQETQYF.

This chain connects TRBV11-2 to TRBJ1-4; D is unclear. The CDR3 consists of 15 residues. Germline V gene sequence: CDR1 SGHAT, CDR2 FQNNGV. Trimming cost V 1 base and J 3 bases, with 9 bases left between them. This chain's CDR3 is CASSLGTGSNEKLFF. For the CDR3, the DNA is TGTGCCAGCAGCTTAGGGACGGGTTCTAATGAAAAACTGTTTTTT.

This clonotype was seen repeatedly, ten times or more. J is TRBJ2-7 and V is TRBV29-1; 9 bases align to TRBD2. The CDR3 sequence is 14 residues long. Germline values: CDR1 SQVTM, CDR2 ANQGSEA. Germline trimming cut 0 bases from V and 6 bases from J; bases unmatched to any gene: 6. The CDR3 DNA follows: TGCAGCGTTGAAGATGAGCGGGAGGCGGGCGAGCAGTACTTC. It codes for CSVEDEREAGEQYF.

The gene calls are TRBV29-1 and TRBJ2-5; 10 bases align to TRBD2. CDR1 and CDR2 from the germline V gene are SQVTM and ANQGSEA. V gave up 4 bases and J gave up 5 bases; unmatched junction bases: 4. This CDR3 is 13 amino acids long. CDR3 residues: CSVGSGGTETQYF. DNA of the CDR3: TGCAGCGTTGGTAGCGGGGGGACGGAGACCCAGTACTTC.

This clonotype has ten or more counts. The chain joins TRBV5-1 to TRBJ2-5; the match to TRBD1 covers 8 bases. V gave up 4 bases and J gave up 5 bases; unmatched junction bases: 7. There are 14 residues in the CDR3. Looked up from germline, CDR1 is SGHRS and CDR2 is YFSETQ. The CDR3 loop is CASSAQGAQETQYF. Here the CDR3 DNA reads TGCGCCAGCAGCGCGCAGGGGGCGCAGGAGACCCAGTACTTC.

This clonotype was detected many times. V is TRBV7-2 and J is TRBJ1-1; TRBD1 is a possible D gene (6 bases). CDR3 length: 13 amino acids. V was clipped by 2 bases and J by 10 bases, with 14 bases between them. Germline lookup yields CDR1 SGHTA and CDR2 FQGNSA. CDR3 nucleotides: TGTGCCAGCAGCTTATACAGGGAGGAGGGAGCTTTCTTT. Its translation is CASSLYREEGAFF.

This clonotype was detected only a few times. The V gene is TRBV20-1, the J gene TRBJ2-5; a weak D match, TRBD2 (5 bases). The V end was cut by 7 bases, the J end by 1 base, with 13 bases between. CDR1 is DFQATT and CDR2 is SNEGSKA in the germline V gene (reference sequence). The CDR3 totals 13 residues. This chain's CDR3 is CSGGIGGQETQYF. The DNA of the CDR3 is TGCAGTGGGGGAATAGGAGGCCAAGAGACCCAGTACTTC.